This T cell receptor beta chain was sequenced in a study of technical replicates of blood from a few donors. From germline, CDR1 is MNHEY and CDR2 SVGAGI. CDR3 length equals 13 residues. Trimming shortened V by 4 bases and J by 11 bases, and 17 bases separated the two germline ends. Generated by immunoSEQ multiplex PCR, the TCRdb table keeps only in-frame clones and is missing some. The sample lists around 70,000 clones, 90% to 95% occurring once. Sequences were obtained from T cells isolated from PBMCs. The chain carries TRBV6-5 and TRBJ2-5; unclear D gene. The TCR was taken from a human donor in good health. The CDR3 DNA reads TGTGCCAGCAGTTTACCGAACCTACGATGGCAGTACTTC. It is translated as CASSLPNLRWQYF.